The clone carrying this T cell receptor (beta chain) has at least ten counts. These data come from a study of molecular identifiers for immune sequencing clone quantification. TCRdb fed the PCR reads into MiXCR, producing one record per CDR3 protein. Among a few hundred thousand distinct CDR3 sequences listed, 20% to 25% were seen once. This CDR3 has 14 amino acids. Germline values: CDR1 MNHEY, CDR2 SMNVEV (reference sequence). The V and J ends lost 6 bases and 3 bases, in that order; junction bases with no gene match: 8. The receptor was derived from a human donor in good health. Some libraries in this study had Jurkat cell RNA spiked in. This chain connects TRBV27 to TRBJ2-7; the match to TRBD1 covers 7 bases. The specimen was naive CD8+ T cells from blood, with Jurkat cell RNA spiked in. Subset in this sample: FACS-sorted CD8+CD4-CCR7+CD45RA+ naive T cells. This chain's CDR3 is CASSLKGQYYEQYF. The CDR3 DNA reads as TGTGCCAGCAGCCTAAAGGGACAGTACTACGAGCAGTACTTC.